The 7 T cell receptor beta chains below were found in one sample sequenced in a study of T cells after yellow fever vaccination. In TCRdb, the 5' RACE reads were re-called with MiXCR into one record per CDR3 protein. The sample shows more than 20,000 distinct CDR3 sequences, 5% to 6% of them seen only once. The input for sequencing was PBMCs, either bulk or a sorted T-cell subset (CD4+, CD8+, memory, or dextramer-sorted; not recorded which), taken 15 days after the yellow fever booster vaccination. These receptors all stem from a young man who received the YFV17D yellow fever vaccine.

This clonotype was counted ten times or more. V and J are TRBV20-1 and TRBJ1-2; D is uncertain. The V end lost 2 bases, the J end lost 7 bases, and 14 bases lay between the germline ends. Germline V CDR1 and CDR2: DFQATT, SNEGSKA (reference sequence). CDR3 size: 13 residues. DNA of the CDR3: TGCAGTGCTAGAACGGATTCGTTTGTTGGCTACACCTTC. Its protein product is CSARTDSFVGYTF.

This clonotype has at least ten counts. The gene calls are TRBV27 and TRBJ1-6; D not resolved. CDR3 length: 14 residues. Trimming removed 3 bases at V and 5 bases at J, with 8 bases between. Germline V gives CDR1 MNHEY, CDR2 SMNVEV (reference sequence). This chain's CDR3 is CASSFRGNNSPLHF. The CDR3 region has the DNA TGTGCCAGCAGTTTCAGAGGAAATAATTCACCCCTCCACTTT.

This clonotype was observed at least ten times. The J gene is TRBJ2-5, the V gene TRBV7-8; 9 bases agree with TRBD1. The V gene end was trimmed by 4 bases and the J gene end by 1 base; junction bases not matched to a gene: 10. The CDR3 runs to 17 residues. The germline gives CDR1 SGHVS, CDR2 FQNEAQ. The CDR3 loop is CASSYPVQGAFQETQYF. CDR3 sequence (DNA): TGTGCCAGCAGCTATCCGGTACAGGGGGCATTCCAAGAGACCCAGTACTTC.

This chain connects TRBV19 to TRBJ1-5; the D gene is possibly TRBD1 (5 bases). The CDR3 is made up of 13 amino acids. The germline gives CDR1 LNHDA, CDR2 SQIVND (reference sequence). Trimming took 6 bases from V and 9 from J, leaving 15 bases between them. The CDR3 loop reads CASRDTTKGPQHF. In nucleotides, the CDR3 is TGTGCCAGTAGGGACACCACAAAAGGGCCCCAGCATTTT.

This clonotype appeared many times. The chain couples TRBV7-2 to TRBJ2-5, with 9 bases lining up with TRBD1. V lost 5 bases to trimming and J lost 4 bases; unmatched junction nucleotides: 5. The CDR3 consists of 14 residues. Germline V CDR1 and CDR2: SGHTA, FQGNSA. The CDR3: CASSRQGGPETQYF. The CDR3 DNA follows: TGTGCCAGCAGCCGACAGGGGGGCCCAGAGACCCAGTACTTC.

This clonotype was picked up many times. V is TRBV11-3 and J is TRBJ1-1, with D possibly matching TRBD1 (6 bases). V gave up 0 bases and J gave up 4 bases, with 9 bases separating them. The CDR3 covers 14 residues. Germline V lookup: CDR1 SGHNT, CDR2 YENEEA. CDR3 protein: CASSLEGAGTEAFF. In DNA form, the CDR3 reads TGTGCCAGCAGCTTAGAGGGGGCCGGCACTGAAGCTTTCTTT.

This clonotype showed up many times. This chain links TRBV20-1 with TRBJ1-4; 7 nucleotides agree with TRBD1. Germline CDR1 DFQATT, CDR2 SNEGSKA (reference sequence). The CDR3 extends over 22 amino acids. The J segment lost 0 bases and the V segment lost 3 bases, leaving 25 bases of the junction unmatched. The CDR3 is CSARDSSPTDWMGTATNEKLFF. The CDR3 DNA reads TGCAGTGCTAGGGACTCCTCCCCCACGGACTGGATGGGGACAGCAACTAATGAAAAACTGTTTTTT.